This T cell receptor (beta chain) was sequenced for a study of T cells in tumors after PD-1 blockade. Turning to the study itself: During anti-PD-1 treatment, some patients continued daily vismodegib 150 mg. On average, peripheral blood gave roughly 110,000 TCR templates and 35,000 to 40,000 unique clonotypes.

The protocol was immunoSEQ multiplex PCR, while the TCRdb copy is restricted to in-frame clones and leaves out a portion. The repertoire includes roughly 48,000 clones, 65% to 85% of them detected once, and just over 4% sits in the top ten. Comments on this clone: Its target is not known.

Study-level points and caveats: Blood contained roughly 43% of the tumor's TCR clonotypes.

Input was roughly 550 ng to 6,500 ng of genomic DNA from tumor or blood. This CDR3 spans 13 amino acids. The V gene's germline CDR1 is SNHLY and CDR2 FYNNEI. V lost 9 bases to trimming and J lost 4 bases; unmatched junction nucleotides: 8. The chain couples TRBV2 to TRBJ1-2; 7 bases agree with TRBD1. Here the sequenced sample was PBMCs, taken before anti-PD-1 treatment. The sequence came from a human donor with basal cell carcinoma. Here the CDR3 reads CASTETGFYGYTF. The CDR3 DNA reads as TGTGCCAGTACGGAGACAGGGTTCTATGGCTACACCTTC.